This TCR beta chain comes out of a study of blood T cell repertoires in COVID-19. Study at large: Sources were T cells, B-cell-depleted T cells, or PBMCs; the material itself was cDNA or gDNA.

Participant reports of clinical history set cohort assignment. Symptom resolution, clearance, or two negative PCRs marked donors in Cohort 3 as recovered. Original methodology: Estimated nucleated cell counts came from reference gene primer amplification. TCRdb's table, derived via immunoSEQ multiplex PCR, lists solely in-frame clones and lacks some. V and J calls and clone size come straight from that table; D and trimming were deduced from the DNA. The data show more than 250,000 clones, approximately 89% seen once. In germline, CDR1 is MNHEY, CDR2 SMNVEV (reference sequence). V lost 8 bases to trimming and J lost 4 bases; unmatched junction nucleotides: 8. The CDR3 runs to 14 residues.

This TCR was sampled from a woman aged 18-35 years who had recovered from COVID-19. The chain recombines TRBV27 with TRBJ1-1; 9 bases are shared with TRBD1. Sequencing input: PBMCs or T cells enriched from blood (not recorded which). CDR3 bases: TGTGCCAGCCAGTACAGGGGGCTAGGCACTGAAGCTTTCTTT. It yields the protein CASQYRGLGTEAFF.